This T cell receptor delta chain was sequenced in a study of Vδ1+ human thymocytes. Sequences come from RNA converted to cDNA by reverse transcription. Multiplex PCR used pooled V-gene forward primers and a constant-region reverse primer to amplify CDR3s. TCRdb applied CATT to the multiplex PCR reads for clone calling. The data contain about 55,000 delta-chain clones, 15% to 20% of them singletons. V was pared by 4 bases and J by 0 bases, with 12 bases of the junction left unmatched. Germline CDR1 is TSWWSYY and CDR2 is QGS. This CDR3 is 18 amino acids long. The study's findings and limits: Thymic TRG and TRD repertoires appeared highly polyclonal, with Gaussian CDR3 length distributions.

For this clone: Its antigen is unidentified.

The sequence came from a boy under two years old who had congenital heart surgery. Specimen: Vdelta1+ gamma-delta thymocytes from the thymus. Subset: FACS-sorted CD3+ TCRalphabeta- TCRVdelta1+ TCRVdelta2- thymocytes. The chain joins TRDV1 to TRDJ1, with 9 bases identical to TRDD3. CDR3 loop: CALGVPGGDTRYTDKLIF. DNA for the CDR3: TGTGCTCTTGGGGTCCCCGGGGGGGATACCCGATACACCGATAAACTCATCTTT.